The source of this T cell receptor (beta chain) is a study of cytomegalovirus exposure and HLA in healthy donors. Study outcomes and limitations: Specificity of three CMV-associated chains for CMV antigens was verified in vitro. Most TCR sequences were rare, but some public TCRs occurred in many donors.

Donors were drawn from the approximately 110-subject validation cohort, separate from the roughly 610-subject first cohort. Method: immunoSEQ multiplex PCR; TCRdb's copy keeps in-frame clones and lacks some. The table has over 200,000 clones, 90% seen once. In regard to this clone: The antigen remains undetermined. Other DNA sequences from this sample encode an identical CDR3 as well.

The ends were cut back, 0 bases at V and 1 base at J, with 3 bases in the middle. The CDR3 has 13 residues. Germline V gene data show CDR1 as SGHNT and CDR2 as YYREEE (reference sequence). Sequencing was carried out using PBMCs. This rearrangement joins TRBV5-4 to TRBJ2-3; the D is unclear. The TCR was taken from a woman aged 25 to 39 in good health and CMV-seronegative. The CDR3 loop is CASSLAGTDTQYF. The CDR3 region has the DNA TGTGCCAGCAGCTTGGCCGGCACAGATACGCAGTATTTT.